A single sample gave rise to the 15 T cell receptor beta chains below, sequenced in a study of blood T cell repertoires in COVID-19. Sequenced by immunoSEQ multiplex PCR; TCRdb stores in-frame clones only, minus some. The sample gives some 150,000 clones, approximately 84% of which show up once; 1.5% to 2% is in the top ten. The sample comprised PBMCs or T cells enriched from blood (not recorded which). These receptors were obtained from a woman younger than 30 who had been exposed to COVID-19.

This clone came up once. The V gene is TRBV3-1 (or the pseudogene TRBV3-2), the J gene TRBJ2-2; possible D gene TRBD1, 6 bases. The CDR3 extends over 14 amino acids. V was clipped by 1 base and J by 5 bases, with 8 bases between them. Germline lookup yields CDR1 LGHDT and CDR2 YNNKEL (reference sequence). The CDR3 bases are TGTGCCAGCAGCCAAGTTAGGGGGACCGGGGAGCTGTTTTTT. It is translated as CASSQVRGTGELFF.

The gene calls are TRBV28 and TRBJ2-7, with D possibly matching TRBD2 (6 bases). Deletions cut 2 bases from V and 4 bases from J, with 12 bases between. The CDR3 has 14 amino acids. Germline V gene data show CDR1 as MDHEN and CDR2 as SYDVKM. In nucleotides, the CDR3 is TGTGCCAGCAGTTTAGAGCCCGGGAGTTACGAGCAGTACTTC. Its translation: CASSLEPGSYEQYF.

V usage is TRBV7-9 and J usage is TRBJ1-2, with a possible D match to TRBD1 (5 bases). This CDR3 comprises 14 residues. CDR1 is SEHNR, CDR2 FQNEAQ, per germline (reference sequence). V was shortened by 1 base and J by 4 bases, with 10 bases between the two germline ends. The CDR3 loop is CASSLEGTVYGYTF. In DNA, the CDR3 is TGTGCCAGCAGCTTAGAGGGGACTGTCTATGGCTACACCTTC.

V gene TRBV30 combines with J gene TRBJ1-1; 11 bases match TRBD1. The CDR3 is 16 amino acids. V gave up 1 base and J gave up 10 bases; unmatched junction bases: 14. Germline V gives CDR1 GTSNPN, CDR2 SVGIG (reference sequence). The CDR3 nucleotides are TGTGCCTGGAGTGCCCCGGGGACAGGGGGATTTCGGACAGCTTTCTTT. Protein product: CAWSAPGTGGFRTAFF.

The V and J genes are TRBV18 and TRBJ2-3; possible D gene TRBD1, 5 bases. V was trimmed by 2 bases and J by 0 bases, leaving 12 bases between them. Germline V CDR1 and CDR2: KGHSH, LQKENI. This CDR3 is built from 16 residues. The DNA of the CDR3 is TGTGCCAGCTCACCAATGGAGACAGCTAGCACAGATACGCAGTATTTT. Translated, it gives CASSPMETASTDTQYF.

V gene TRBV24-1 combines with J gene TRBJ1-2; 7 bases match TRBD1. Losses at the gene ends were 4 bases for V and 6 bases for J; bases not matched to a gene: 4. Germline lookup yields CDR1 KGHDR and CDR2 SFDVKD. The CDR3 has 13 residues. CDR3 DNA: TGTGCCACCAGTGACCAGACAGGGAATGGCTACACCTTC. This encodes CATSDQTGNGYTF.

Turning to this clone: One end of the junction does not line up with germline, which may come from a read error. The chain couples TRBV5-6 to TRBJ2-7; TRBD1 agrees at 9 bases. Germline CDR1 is SGHDT and CDR2 is YYEEEE. CDR3 length equals 14 residues. DNA of the CDR3: TGTGCCAGCAGCCCCTCCCCATCTGACAGGGGGTCCGACTTC. Translated, it gives CASSPSPSDRGSDF.

The chain couples TRBV7-9 to TRBJ2-7; 8 bases fit TRBD2. The CDR3 runs 17 residues. CDR1 is SEHNR and CDR2 is FQNEAQ in the germline V gene (reference sequence). The V and J ends lost 4 bases and 5 bases, in that order; junction bases with no gene match: 16. The CDR3 is CASSSVERAGVNHEQYF. For the CDR3, the DNA is TGTGCCAGCAGCTCCGTCGAACGAGCGGGAGTTAACCACGAGCAGTACTTC.

V and J are TRBV4-1 and TRBJ2-7, with 7 bases that match TRBD1. Unmatched junction bases numbered 2, after V lost 4 bases and J lost 2 bases. The CDR3 runs to 13 residues. In germline, CDR1 is MGHRA, CDR2 YSYEKL. The CDR3 is CASSPDRTYEQYF. The DNA for the CDR3 is TGCGCCAGCAGCCCGGACAGGACCTACGAGCAGTACTTC.

The chain combines TRBV9 with TRBJ2-1; D is possibly TRBD2 (6 bases). The germline CDR1 and CDR2 sequences are SGDLS and YYNGEE. V lost 2 bases and J lost 10, with 19 bases in between. The CDR3 consists of 15 residues. CDR3 DNA: TGTGCCAGCAGCGTTTACGGGAGTTATTCGGGCGAGCAGTTCTTC. Its protein is CASSVYGSYSGEQFF.

V gene TRBV2 combines with J gene TRBJ1-6, with TRBD1 matching 7 bases. Germline V CDR1 and CDR2: SNHLY, FYNNEI. The CDR3 extends over 14 amino acids. J lost 4 bases, V lost 6 bases, and 3 bases had no gene match. The CDR3 region has the DNA TGTGCCAGCAGCGTACAGGGGTATAATTCACCCCTCCACTTT. Translation gives CASSVQGYNSPLHF.

This clone showed up just a few times. J is TRBJ2-3 and V is TRBV2; D is unclear. The length of the CDR3 is 14 residues. The germline V gene encodes CDR1 SNHLY and CDR2 FYNNEI. The ends were cut back, 9 bases at V and 4 bases at J, with 17 bases in the middle. CDR3 protein: CARTTSTDADTQYF. CDR3 in DNA: TGTGCCAGGACAACCTCTACGGATGCAGATACGCAGTATTTT.

This chain joins TRBV5-1 and TRBJ2-2, with 7 bases identical to TRBD2. There are 16 residues in the CDR3. Germline V lookup: CDR1 SGHRS, CDR2 YFSETQ. The V and J ends lost 0 bases and 6 bases, in that order; junction bases with no gene match: 8. The CDR3 sequence: CASSLDRGSFAGELFF. The CDR3 DNA follows: TGCGCCAGCAGCTTGGATCGCGGGAGCTTCGCCGGGGAGCTGTTTTTT.

About this clone: The junction departs from germline at one end; a sequencing error may be responsible. J is TRBJ1-2 and V is TRBV7-2; 11 nucleotides align to TRBD1. This CDR3 comprises 16 residues. Germline-derived CDR1 and CDR2 are SGHTA and FQGNSA. The CDR3 spells CASTLGQGARGYGYTF. DNA for the CDR3: TGTGCCAGCACCTTAGGACAGGGGGCGCGGGGCTATGGCTACACCTTC. The whole variable domain, filled in from reference TRBV7-2 and TRBJ1-2, reads GAGVSQSPSNKVTEKGKDVELRCDPISGHTALYWYRQSLGQGLEFLIYFQGNSAPDKSGLPSDRFSAERTGGSVSTLTIQRTQQEDSAVYLCASTLGQGARGYGYTFGSGTRLTVV.

The rearrangement links TRBV12-3 or TRBV12-4 to TRBJ1-1; D gene ambiguous. Trimming removed 7 bases from V and 9 bases from J, with 18 bases in between. The CDR3 covers 13 residues. CDR3 sequence: CASTQWGREQAFF. CDR3 DNA: TGTGCCAGCACCCAGTGGGGAAGGGAGCAAGCTTTCTTT.